This section outlines one T cell receptor beta chain sequence together with its context. Its antigen is not known. These data belong to a study of blood T cells in healthy people across ages. Study results and caveats: Relative to aged donors, long-lived donors carried more naive CD4+ cells and displayed higher diversity. Considered underestimates were the diversity estimates obtained from one million T cells.

This CDR3 is 15 amino acids long. The V gene lost 5 bases and the J gene lost 4 bases, with 18 bases spanning the gap. A sample-barcoded 5' primer and a J-beta primer mix were used in a second PCR of about 6 to 12 cycles. Every single cDNA molecule received a tag from a template-switch adaptor with 12 random nucleotides. TCRdb redid the calling of the 5' RACE reads with MiXCR, one entry per CDR3 protein. The sample carries about 1.6 million distinct CDR3 sequences, about 31% recorded once. The sequence came from a woman aged 25 to 39 in good health. The chain is built from TRBV12-3 or TRBV12-4 and TRBJ2-7; D might be TRBD1 (8 bases). The sequenced material came from blood. The CDR3 DNA reads as TGTGCCAGCAGTCAAACGGGGGGACAGGCATACGAGCAGTACTTC. This sequence encodes CASSQTGGQAYEQYF.